Each of the 26 T cell receptor beta chains below was sequenced from the same sample in a study of spatial heterogeneity in lung cancer. The time point: sample taken at primary tumor resection. MiXCR, run by TCRdb on the 5' RACE reads, gives a single entry per CDR3 protein. The repertoire holds 40,000 to 45,000 distinct CDR3 sequences, with about an eighth as singletons. This specimen was PBMCs, taken at surgery. These receptors all come from a male donor with early-stage non-small cell lung cancer.

This clonotype was recorded many times. At one end, the junction sequence differs from germline, possibly due to a read error. The chain couples TRBV2 to TRBJ1-5, with D possibly being TRBD1 (5 bases). This CDR3 has 14 amino acids. Germline CDR1 reads SNHLY; CDR2 reads FYNNEI. The CDR3 nucleotides are TGTGCCAGCAGGGAAGGGGAGGGCAATCAGCCCCAGCATTTT. Protein product: CASREGEGNQPQHF. Looking up the rest from reference TRBV2 and TRBJ1-5 gives the full variable domain: EPEVTQTPSHQVTQMGQEVILRCVPISNHLYFYWYRQILGQKVEFLVSFYNNEISEKSEIFDDQFSVERPDGSNFTLKIRSTKLEDSAMYFCASREGEGNQPQHFGDGTRLSIL.

The sample holds many counts of this clonotype. The V gene is TRBV10-3, the J gene TRBJ2-7; 10 positions agree with TRBD1. Germline V gene data show CDR1 as ENHRY and CDR2 as SYGVKD. There are 14 residues in the CDR3. The trim removed 5 bases at V and 5 bases at J, leaving 6 bases unmatched. The CDR3 nucleotides are TGTGCCATCAGTTGGGACAGGGGTATACACGAGCAGTACTTC. Translating gives CAISWDRGIHEQYF.

In its sample, this clonotype was seen many times. The rearrangement uses TRBV6-1 and TRBJ1-5, with a possible D match to TRBD1 (5 bases). The CDR3 spans 11 residues. Trimming left V 8 bases short and J 12 bases short, with 14 bases between. Germline loops: CDR1 MNHNS, CDR2 SASEGT. Here the CDR3 reads CASRDWDDQHF. CDR3 nucleotide sequence: TGTGCCAGCCGGGACTGGGACGACCAGCATTTT.

The chain joins TRBV9 to TRBJ1-2; 10 bases align to TRBD1. Germline-derived CDR1 and CDR2 are SGDLS and YYNGEE. This CDR3 has 13 residues. J lost 8 bases, V lost 2 bases, and 3 bases had no gene match. The CDR3 loop is CASSVGTGDGYTF. The CDR3 nucleotides read TGTGCCAGCAGCGTGGGGACAGGGGACGGCTACACCTTC.

This chain connects TRBV5-1 to TRBJ2-1, with 13 bases matching TRBD2. The V gene end was trimmed by 4 bases and the J gene end by 5 bases; junction bases not matched to a gene: 9. This CDR3 has 17 amino acids. CDR1 is SGHRS and CDR2 is YFSETQ in the germline V gene. The CDR3 here is CASSGDRGLAGNNEQFF. The CDR3 DNA follows: TGCGCCAGCAGCGGTGACAGGGGACTAGCGGGGAACAATGAGCAGTTCTTC.

This clonotype has only a few counts. This sequence joins TRBV11-1 and TRBJ2-1; 7 nucleotides line up with TRBD2. Trimming took 7 bases from V and 13 from J; bases not matched to a gene: 19. The germline V gene has CDR1 SGHAT and CDR2 FQDESV (reference sequence). This CDR3 contains 15 residues. Here the CDR3 DNA reads TGTGCCAGCACCGGGGGGAACCGGGCCTCCCTAGAACAGTTCTTC. It specifies CASTGGNRASLEQFF.

There are a few counts of this clonotype. The J gene is TRBJ1-1, the V gene TRBV7-2; D ambiguous. CDR3 length equals 13 residues. Per germline, CDR1 SGHTA and CDR2 FQGNSA. Trimming left V 2 bases short and J 3 bases short, with 7 bases between. This chain's CDR3 is CASSLLPDTEAFF. CDR3 sequence (DNA): TGTGCCAGCAGCTTACTGCCGGACACTGAAGCTTTCTTT.

The table lists this clonotype with many counts. This chain links TRBV4-1 with TRBJ2-3; 9 bases fit TRBD2. The V gene end was trimmed by 8 bases and the J gene end by 5 bases; junction bases not matched to a gene: 5. CDR1 is MGHRA, CDR2 YSYEKL, per germline. This CDR3 is 13 amino acids long. The CDR3 nucleotides are TGCGCCAGCCGGACTAGCGTGGTAGATACGCAGTATTTT. Its protein product is CASRTSVVDTQYF.

The genes are TRBV10-2 and TRBJ2-7; D not resolved. The length of the CDR3 is 12 residues. Trimming took off 0 bases at V and 4 bases at J, with 4 bases between the two ends. CDR1 is WSHSY, CDR2 SAAADI, per germline. The DNA for the CDR3 is TGCGCCAGCAGTGAGTCCGGATACGAGCAGTACTTC. Protein: CASSESGYEQYF.

This clonotype was observed at least ten times. This rearrangement joins TRBV6-5 to TRBJ1-3, with D unresolved. V dropped 0 bases and J dropped 0 bases, with 6 bases sitting between them. The germline V gene has CDR1 MNHEY and CDR2 SVGAGI. The CDR3 runs to 15 residues. The CDR3 DNA reads TGTGCCAGCAGTTACTCGATCAGCTCTGGAAACACCATATATTTT. This codes for CASSYSISSGNTIYF.

This clonotype was detected many times. The gene calls are TRBV5-6 and TRBJ1-2; D unclear. The CDR3 consists of 14 residues. V lost 0 bases and J 9 bases, leaving 15 bases between the germline ends. Per the germline V gene, CDR1 is SGHDT and CDR2 is YYEEEE. In DNA form, the CDR3 reads TGTGCCAGCAGCTTGGCTGCCATCCCGAGGAGCTACACCTTC. It codes for CASSLAAIPRSYTF.

This clonotype came up a few times. The chain combines TRBV5-1 with TRBJ2-3, with D possibly TRBD1 on 6 matching bases. There are 17 residues in the CDR3. The germline gives CDR1 SGHRS, CDR2 YFSETQ. V dropped 5 bases and J dropped 0 bases, with 19 bases sitting between them. The CDR3 DNA is TGCGCCAGCAGAAGGGGACAAAATCCCCTAAGCACAGATACGCAGTATTTT. It yields the protein CASRRGQNPLSTDTQYF.

This clonotype has only a few counts. CDR3 nucleotides: TGTGCCAGCAGATACAGGGTCGGGAATGAGCAGTTCTTC. It codes for CASRYRVGNEQFF. The chain recombines TRBV28 with TRBJ2-1; possibly TRBD1 for D (6 bases). The CDR3 sequence is 13 residues long. V was clipped by 6 bases and J by 7 bases, with 13 bases between them. The germline V gene encodes CDR1 MDHEN and CDR2 SYDVKM.

This clonotype was seen at least ten times. The chain is built from TRBV13 and TRBJ1-1; 7 bases fit TRBD1. The CDR3 has 15 residues. Germline trimming cut 3 bases from V and 1 base from J; bases unmatched to any gene: 5. Germline-derived CDR1 and CDR2 are PRHDT and FYEKMQ (reference sequence). CDR3 loop: CASSFRRQGNTEAFF. The DNA for the CDR3 is TGTGCCAGCAGCTTTCGACGACAGGGGAACACTGAAGCTTTCTTT.

The V and J genes are TRBV12-3 or TRBV12-4 and TRBJ1-5, with D possibly being TRBD1 (6 bases). The V and J ends lost 6 bases and 3 bases respectively, with 12 bases between them. This CDR3 has 14 residues. The DNA of the CDR3 is TGTGCCAGCAGAATTGGACAGATCAATCAGCCCCAGCATTTT. Protein: CASRIGQINQPQHF.

The genes are TRBV11-1 and TRBJ2-5; a weak D match, TRBD1 (6 bases). The CDR3 length is 13 residues. Germline loops: CDR1 SGHAT, CDR2 FQDESV (reference sequence). The V end lost 6 bases, the J end lost 2 bases, and 10 bases lay between the germline ends. The CDR3 sequence is CASSKGQQETQYF. The CDR3 DNA reads TGTGCCAGCAGTAAGGGACAACAAGAGACCCAGTACTTC.

The rearrangement joins TRBV19 to TRBJ2-5; possible D gene TRBD1, 6 bases. The length of the CDR3 is 16 residues. The germline V and J ends were trimmed by 1 base and 2 bases, with 14 bases remaining between them. Germline values: CDR1 LNHDA, CDR2 SQIVND (reference sequence). CDR3 residues: CASSIVWGRGQETQYF. The CDR3 region has the DNA TGTGCCAGTAGTATAGTATGGGGGCGCGGACAAGAGACCCAGTACTTC.

The genes are TRBV5-4 and TRBJ1-5; 7 bases are shared with TRBD1. The CDR3 is 14 residues long. V lost 3 bases to trimming and J lost 0 bases; unmatched junction nucleotides: 0. Germline-derived CDR1 and CDR2 are SGHNT and YYREEE (reference sequence). The CDR3 sequence: CASSWDSSNQPQHF. In DNA, the CDR3 is TGTGCCAGCAGCTGGGACAGTAGCAATCAGCCCCAGCATTTT.

This clonotype came up a few times. The chain is built from TRBV10-3 and TRBJ2-5; 7 bases match TRBD2. V lost 2 bases and J lost 4; bases outside the gene matches: 1. The CDR3 length is 13 residues. Germline V CDR1 and CDR2: ENHRY, SYGVKD. CDR3 sequence: CAISEPGGETQYF. DNA of the CDR3: TGTGCCATCAGTGAGCCGGGGGGAGAGACCCAGTACTTC.

This clonotype showed up just a few times. This chain connects TRBV10-3 to TRBJ1-5; D remains ambiguous. Looked up from germline, CDR1 is ENHRY and CDR2 is SYGVKD. The CDR3 runs 15 residues. Trimming cost V 4 bases and J 4 bases, with 14 bases left between them. CDR3 sequence: CAISADGLSNQPQHF. The CDR3 bases are TGTGCCATCAGTGCTGACGGGCTATCTAATCAGCCCCAGCATTTT.

V is TRBV10-3 and J is TRBJ2-3; 7 bases line up with TRBD2. V dropped 5 bases and J dropped 1; count of bases not matched to a gene: 6. From germline, CDR1 is ENHRY and CDR2 SYGVKD. CDR3 size: 15 residues. The CDR3 DNA follows: TGTGCCATCAGTCCTCTTGCGGGGGGCACAGATACGCAGTATTTT. Translating gives CAISPLAGGTDTQYF.

Here the CDR3 DNA reads TGTGCCAGCAGTTACGCGGGACGGAGTTACGAGCAGTACTTC. It is translated as CASSYAGRSYEQYF. The chain joins TRBV12-3 or TRBV12-4 to TRBJ2-7, with D tentatively TRBD2 (6 bases). The length of the CDR3 is 14 residues. The ends were cut back, 4 bases at V and 4 bases at J, with 14 bases in the middle.

Many counts were recorded for this clonotype. The CDR3 sequence is CASSLGNTGELFF. The CDR3 bases are TGTGCCAGCAGTTTAGGGAACACCGGGGAGCTGTTTTTT. J is TRBJ2-2 and V is TRBV27; D gene unclear. Germline V gene data show CDR1 as MNHEY and CDR2 as SMNVEV (reference sequence). With 2 bases removed from V and 1 base from J, the gap between germline ends came to 2 bases. There are 13 residues in the CDR3.

This clonotype was seen many times. The rearrangement uses TRBV5-6 and TRBJ2-5; D perhaps matches TRBD1 (5 bases). CDR1 and CDR2 from the germline V gene are SGHDT and YYEEEE. Between the trimmed V and J ends, which lost 5 bases and 7 bases, there was a span of 24 bases. The CDR3 runs 16 residues. CDR3 sequence (DNA): TGTGCCAGCAGTCCAGGATTGGGGCGGATACCAGGGACCCAGTACTTC. Encoded protein: CASSPGLGRIPGTQYF.

This clonotype was seen only a few times. V is TRBV5-6 and J is TRBJ1-4, with TRBD1 matching 7 bases. Germline trimming cut 4 bases from V and 15 bases from J; bases unmatched to any gene: 12. CDR1 and CDR2 from the germline V gene are SGHDT and YYEEEE. This CDR3 spans 13 amino acids. The CDR3 loop is CASSLGQARMLFF. For the CDR3, the DNA is TGTGCCAGCAGCCTCGGACAGGCCCGAATGTTGTTTTTT.

This clonotype has at least ten counts. The chain joins TRBV6-5 to TRBJ1-1; 9 positions agree with TRBD1. CDR3 length: 13 amino acids. Germline V gives CDR1 MNHEY, CDR2 SVGAGI. V shed 6 bases, J shed 10 bases, and the junction held 9 bases outside the gene matches. Here the CDR3 DNA reads TGTGCCAGCAGACCTGGGACAGGGAGGTTAGCTTTCTTT. Protein sequence: CASRPGTGRLAFF.